The 22 T cell receptor beta chains presented below share a single source sample, sequenced in a study of T cell responses to AZD1222 COVID-19 vaccine. Method: immunoSEQ multiplex PCR; TCRdb's copy keeps in-frame clones and lacks some. The sample lists roughly 29,000 clones, nearly 95% seen once, with roughly 7.3% in the top ten. The sequencing used peripheral blood, collected on day 0 of AZD1222 vaccination. These receptors all come from an adult in good health.

Only one count was recorded for this clone. The chain has TRBV7-2 and TRBJ2-5, with a weak D call TRBD2 (7 bases). Germline V gene lookup returns CDR1 SGHTA and CDR2 FQGNSA. The CDR3 consists of 20 residues. V was shortened by 0 bases and J by 4 bases, with 27 bases between the two germline ends. This CDR3 is CASSLAAPFVEGGGRETQYF. The CDR3 DNA reads TGTGCCAGCAGCTTAGCGGCACCCTTTGTGGAGGGGGGAGGGAGAGAGACCCAGTACTTC.

V is TRBV12-3 or TRBV12-4 and J is TRBJ2-7; D not certain. The CDR3 is made up of 12 amino acids. Trimming removed 6 bases at V and 6 bases at J, with 12 bases between. The CDR3 loop is CASSLSRVEQYF. CDR3 DNA sequence: TGTGCCAGCAGCCTTTCAAGGGTCGAGCAGTACTTC.

The chain joins TRBV9 to TRBJ2-1, with TRBD2 matching over 13 bases. The CDR3 extends over 17 amino acids. The J segment lost 2 bases and the V segment lost 4 bases, leaving 6 bases of the junction unmatched. Germline V gives CDR1 SGDLS, CDR2 YYNGEE. The CDR3 spells CASSTRLAGGAYNEQFF. In DNA form, the CDR3 reads TGTGCCAGCAGCACCAGACTAGCGGGAGGTGCCTACAATGAGCAGTTCTTC.

J is TRBJ2-7 and V is TRBV10-2, with D hard to call. V lost 0 bases to trimming and J lost 2 bases, with 8 bases between them. Germline lookup yields CDR1 WSHSY and CDR2 SAAADI. This CDR3 region has 14 residues. CDR3 protein: CASSESANTYEQYF. CDR3 DNA: TGCGCCAGCAGTGAGTCAGCTAACACCTACGAGCAGTACTTC.

This chain uses TRBV5-6 with TRBJ1-6; D gene uncertain. Germline V gene lookup returns CDR1 SGHDT and CDR2 YYEEEE. CDR3 length: 16 residues. Trimming took off 0 bases at V and 0 bases at J, with 7 bases between the two ends. The CDR3 DNA sequence: TGTGCCAGCAGCTTGGGCCCAAGCTCCTATAATTCACCCCTCCACTTT. It translates to CASSLGPSSYNSPLHF.

The chain recombines TRBV29-1 with TRBJ2-7; D may correspond to TRBD1 or TRBD2 (8 bases each). The germline V gene encodes CDR1 SQVTM and CDR2 ANQGSEA. The CDR3 has 13 residues. V was cut by 7 bases and J by 2 bases, with 15 bases left in between. This CDR3 reads CSAGQGLAYEQYF. CDR3 sequence (DNA): TGCAGCGCCGGACAGGGACTAGCCTACGAGCAGTACTTC.

The chain carries TRBV6-2 or TRBV6-3 and TRBJ1-2; 7 positions match TRBD1. Germline-derived CDR1 and CDR2 are MNHEY and SVGEGT. V trimming: 2 bases; J trimming: 2 bases; junction bases outside the gene matches: 5. This CDR3 is built from 15 residues. CDR3 coding DNA: TGTGCCAGCAGTTACCAGGGACAGAGCAACTATGGCTACACCTTC. It translates to CASSYQGQSNYGYTF.

The chain uses TRBV7-8 and TRBJ2-7, with a possible D match to TRBD1 (6 bases). Germline CDR1 reads SGHVS; CDR2 reads FQNEAQ. Deletions cut 1 base from V and 2 bases from J, with 15 bases between. The CDR3 contains 16 residues. CDR3 residues: CASSLEPGTPTYEQYF. Written as DNA, the CDR3 is TGTGCCAGCAGCTTAGAACCCGGGACACCAACCTACGAGCAGTACTTC.

The J gene is TRBJ1-2, the V gene TRBV5-8, with 8 bases identical to TRBD1. Trimming removed 3 bases from V and 0 bases from J; junction bases left unmatched: 7. Germline assignment: CDR1 SGHTS and CDR2 YDEGEE. CDR3 length: 16 amino acids. CDR3 in amino acids: CASSYRTGRANYGYTF. In nucleotides, the CDR3 is TGTGCCAGCAGCTATAGGACAGGGCGAGCTAACTATGGCTACACCTTC.

This clone was seen more than once but under ten times. V and J are TRBV20-1 and TRBJ1-2, with D possibly matching TRBD1 (5 bases). V was shortened by 3 bases and J by 6 bases, with 20 bases between the two germline ends. Germline assignment: CDR1 DFQATT and CDR2 SNEGSKA (reference sequence). The CDR3 is made up of 15 amino acids. This CDR3 is CSASPRVGGDDGYTF. CDR3 nucleotide sequence: TGCAGTGCTAGTCCCCGGGTCGGGGGGGATGATGGCTACACCTTC.

The V call is TRBV28, the J call TRBJ1-6; D perhaps matches TRBD1 (5 bases). V lost 4 bases and J 8 bases, leaving 15 bases between the germline ends. Germline V gene sequence: CDR1 MDHEN, CDR2 SYDVKM. CDR3 length equals 15 residues. This CDR3 reads CASSSQGPPHSPLHF. CDR3 in DNA: TGTGCCAGCAGTTCCCAGGGCCCCCCCCATTCACCCCTCCACTTT. The full variable domain, its missing parts supplied by reference TRBV28 and TRBJ1-6, is DVKVTQSSRYLVKRTGEKVFLECVQDMDHENMFWYRQDPGLGLRLIYFSYDVKMKEKGDIPEGYSVSREKKERFSLILESASTNQTSMYLCASSSQGPPHSPLHFGNGTRLTVT.

The chain links TRBV7-2 to TRBJ2-1, with 8 bases lining up with TRBD2. This CDR3 has 15 residues. Trimming took 1 base from V and 4 from J; bases not matched to a gene: 3. CDR1 is SGHTA, CDR2 FQGNSA, per germline. CDR3 region: CASSLGRGGYNEQFF. CDR3 sequence (DNA): TGTGCCAGCAGCTTAGGCCGGGGGGGTTACAATGAGCAGTTCTTC.

This clone was seen only a few times. The CDR3 reads CASSAVRDAGVAFF. CDR3 bases: TGTGCCAGCAGCGCAGTCCGGGACGCCGGGGTAGCTTTCTTT. The rearrangement joins TRBV9 to TRBJ1-1, with D possibly TRBD1 on 5 matching bases. CDR1 is SGDLS and CDR2 is YYNGEE in the germline V gene. The length of the CDR3 is 14 residues. The V gene lost 3 bases and the J gene lost 10 bases, with 19 bases spanning the gap.

The V call is TRBV9, the J call TRBJ2-1, with D possibly TRBD2 on 6 matching bases. CDR3 length equals 19 residues. Germline V CDR1 and CDR2: SGDLS, YYNGEE. Between the trimmed V and J ends, which lost 0 bases and 6 bases, there was a span of 25 bases. CDR3 DNA sequence: TGTGCCAGCAGCGTAGAGCAAGGATGGGGGAGGCATCGGGGCAATGAGCAGTTCTTC. Its translation is CASSVEQGWGRHRGNEQFF.

V usage is TRBV6-4 and J usage is TRBJ2-7, with D tentatively TRBD2 (5 bases). V was trimmed by 0 bases and J by 1 base, leaving 10 bases between them. CDR1 is MRHNA and CDR2 is SNTAGT in the germline V gene. The CDR3 length is 15 residues. For the CDR3, the DNA is TGTGCCAGCAGTGACTCGGCTGGGGAGTCCTACGAGCAGTACTTC. Its translation: CASSDSAGESYEQYF.

This chain links TRBV28 with TRBJ1-4, with a weak D call TRBD1 (5 bases). The CDR3 totals 15 residues. Between the trimmed V and J ends, which lost 5 bases and 2 bases, there was a span of 12 bases. Germline CDR1 reads MDHEN; CDR2 reads SYDVKM. The CDR3 loop reads CASSGGGSTNEKLFF. Written as DNA, the CDR3 is TGTGCCAGCAGTGGGGGGGGTTCCACTAATGAAAAACTGTTTTTT.

V and J are TRBV25-1 and TRBJ1-2; no firm D call. V lost 4 bases and J lost 0, with 15 bases in between. The CDR3 runs 16 residues. In germline, CDR1 is MGHDK, CDR2 SYGVNS. DNA for the CDR3: TGTGCCAGCAGTGGTTCCGGGCCCGCCTCTAACTATGGCTACACCTTC. Translation gives CASSGSGPASNYGYTF.

The chain joins TRBV18 to TRBJ1-5, with D possibly TRBD1 on 6 matching bases. V lost 4 bases to trimming and J lost 5 bases, with 12 bases between them. The CDR3 is 14 amino acids. Looked up from germline, CDR1 is KGHSH and CDR2 is LQKENI. CDR3 sequence: CASSQDSSYQPQHF. The CDR3 DNA sequence: TGTGCCAGCTCACAGGACAGTTCCTATCAGCCCCAGCATTTT.

The table lists this clone with a few counts. The chain is built from TRBV2 and TRBJ1-5; D gene uncertain. CDR3 length equals 18 residues. Per germline, CDR1 SNHLY and CDR2 FYNNEI. Trimming stripped 6 bases from V and 0 bases from J, with 21 bases between. The CDR3 DNA is TGTGCCAGCAGGCCCGCGGCGGACGGGTTCTATAGCAATCAGCCCCAGCATTTT. Translated, it gives CASRPAADGFYSNQPQHF.

The gene calls are TRBV21-1 and TRBJ1-3. TRBV21-1 counts as a pseudogene. The CDR3 has 16 residues. This CDR3 reads CASPGHGEVAGNTIYF. CDR3 in DNA: TGTGCCAGCCCGGGACACGGGGAGGTGGCTGGAAACACCATATATTTT.

The chain links TRBV15 to TRBJ2-1, with 9 bases identical to TRBD2. Losses at the gene ends were 3 bases for V and 3 bases for J; bases not matched to a gene: 6. This CDR3 is built from 16 residues. Germline loops: CDR1 LNHNV, CDR2 YYDKDF (reference sequence). The CDR3 DNA sequence: TGTGCCACCAGCAGGGAGGGACTAGCCCTCTACAATGAGCAGTTCTTC. Translating it yields CATSREGLALYNEQFF.

V usage is TRBV6-5 and J usage is TRBJ1-1, with 8 bases aligning to TRBD1. CDR1 and CDR2 (germline): MNHEY, SVGAGI. Trimming took 5 bases from V and 5 from J; bases not matched to a gene: 7. The CDR3 sequence is 14 residues long. CDR3 sequence (DNA): TGTGCCAGCAGTATGACAGGGGATGGAACTGAAGCTTTCTTT. Translated, it gives CASSMTGDGTEAFF.